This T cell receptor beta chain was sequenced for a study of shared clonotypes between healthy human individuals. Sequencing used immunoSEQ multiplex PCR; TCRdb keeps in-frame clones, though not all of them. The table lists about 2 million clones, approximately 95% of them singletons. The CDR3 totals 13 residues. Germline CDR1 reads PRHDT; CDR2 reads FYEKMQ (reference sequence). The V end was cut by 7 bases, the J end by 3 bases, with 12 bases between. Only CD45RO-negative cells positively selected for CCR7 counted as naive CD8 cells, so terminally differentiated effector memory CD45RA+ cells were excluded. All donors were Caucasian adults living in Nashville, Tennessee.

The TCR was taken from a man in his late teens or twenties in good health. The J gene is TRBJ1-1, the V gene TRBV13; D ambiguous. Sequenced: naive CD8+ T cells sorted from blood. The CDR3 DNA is TGTGCCAGCACTGCGTCTTGGGACACTGAAGCTTTCTTT. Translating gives CASTASWDTEAFF.